The 10 T cell receptor beta chains below come from one sample, sequenced in a study of blood T cell repertoires in COVID-19 (dated by TCRdb to the early 2020s). Library construction relied on the immunoSEQ multiplex PCR assay. The table was pulled from immuneACCESS by TCRdb, which kept in-frame rearrangements only. Such tables lose some clones; where checked, under half of the loss comes from unresolved V genes, and the rest has no known cause. In this sample the table shows under 250,000 clones, more than 85% of which occur a single time. The ten largest make up 0.82% of the sample. The sequencing input was peripheral blood. The receptor source for this set is a man in his 60s with COVID-19, enrolled during active disease.

The chain uses TRBV4-3 and TRBJ1-6; the D is unclear. Per germline, CDR1 LGHNA and CDR2 YSLEER. Trimming removed 1 base from V and 8 bases from J, with 12 bases in between. The CDR3 totals 15 residues. CDR3 amino acids: CASSQGGGRDSPLHF. Here the CDR3 DNA reads TGCGCCAGCAGCCAAGGAGGAGGGAGAGATTCACCCCTCCACTTT.

The gene calls are TRBV7-2 and TRBJ2-3; a possible D gene is TRBD2 (5 bases). The CDR3 runs to 12 residues. CDR1 and CDR2 (germline): SGHTA, FQGNSA. V lost 5 bases to trimming and J lost 3 bases, with 6 bases between them. The CDR3 protein is CASSPGTDTQYF. CDR3 nucleotides: TGTGCCAGCAGCCCGGGGACAGATACGCAGTATTTT. Supplemented by reference TRBV7-2 and TRBJ2-3, the full variable domain reads GAGVSQSPSNKVTEKGKDVELRCDPISGHTALYWYRQSLGQGLEFLIYFQGNSAPDKSGLPSDRFSAERTGGSVSTLTIQRTQQEDSAVYLCASSPGTDTQYFGPGTRLTVL.

The chain employs TRBV7-2 and TRBJ2-7, with no clear D. The CDR3 covers 14 residues. Germline CDR1 and CDR2: SGHTA and FQGNSA. Trimming shortened V by 6 bases and J by 6 bases, and 18 bases separated the two germline ends. This CDR3 reads CASSKDWVAGEQYF. CDR3 sequence (DNA): TGTGCCAGCAGTAAAGACTGGGTGGCTGGCGAGCAGTACTTC.

CDR3 in amino acids: CASRAPGTNTGELFF. The CDR3 coding sequence is TGTGCCAGTAGGGCCCCGGGGACGAACACCGGGGAGCTGTTTTTT. V is TRBV19 and J is TRBJ2-2; possibly TRBD2 for D (5 bases). Per the germline V gene, CDR1 is LNHDA and CDR2 is SQIVND (reference sequence). The CDR3 spans 15 residues. Trimming removed 6 bases from V and 0 bases from J, with 11 bases in between.

This chain links TRBV2 with TRBJ1-4, with unresolved D. CDR3 length: 15 amino acids. CDR1 SNHLY and CDR2 FYNNEI come from the germline V gene. Trimming removed 0 bases from V and 5 bases from J, with 10 bases in between. CDR3 region: CASSEAGALNEKLFF. CDR3 nucleotide sequence: TGTGCCAGCAGTGAAGCGGGAGCGCTCAATGAAAAACTGTTTTTT.

This chain links TRBV18 with TRBJ2-1; 10 bases align to TRBD1. The germline gives CDR1 KGHSH, CDR2 LQKENI. This CDR3 comprises 20 residues. Trimming at V came to 0 bases and at J to 0 bases, leaving 11 bases not matched to a gene. In nucleotides, the CDR3 is TGTGCCAGCTCACCACCGACAGGGGGCGCTCCCAGGAGCTCCTACAATGAGCAGTTCTTC. This encodes CASSPPTGGAPRSSYNEQFF.

This chain links TRBV3-1 (or the pseudogene TRBV3-2) with TRBJ2-7, with D hard to call. The V end lost 0 bases, the J end lost 0 bases, and 12 bases lay between the germline ends. Per the germline V gene, CDR1 is LGHDT and CDR2 is YNNKEL (reference sequence). CDR3 length: 16 residues. The CDR3 DNA is TGTGCCAGCAGCCAAGATTGGCGGCATTACTCCTACGAGCAGTACTTC. The encoded protein is CASSQDWRHYSYEQYF.

The chain couples TRBV6-4 to TRBJ2-1; 7 nucleotides match TRBD1. The V and J ends lost 7 bases and 4 bases, in that order; junction bases with no gene match: 10. The CDR3 consists of 15 residues. Per the germline V gene, CDR1 is MRHNA and CDR2 is SNTAGT. The CDR3 nucleotides are TGTGCCAGCATTACCAAAGGGGGCCCATACAATGAGCAGTTCTTC. Amino acids: CASITKGGPYNEQFF.

This clone was observed a single time. The chain recombines TRBV6-1 with TRBJ1-2; D remains ambiguous. V was pared by 1 base and J by 0 bases, with 6 bases between. The CDR3 consists of 14 residues. Germline CDR1 reads MNHNS; CDR2 reads SASEGT. CDR3 sequence (DNA): TGTGCCAGCAGTGAAGATGTAGCTAACTATGGCTACACCTTC. Translating gives CASSEDVANYGYTF.

This chain connects TRBV9 to TRBJ2-3; 10 bases are shared with TRBD2. The V gene end was trimmed by 2 bases and the J gene end by 0 bases; junction bases not matched to a gene: 12. This CDR3 spans 19 amino acids. The germline gives CDR1 SGDLS, CDR2 YYNGEE. CDR3 loop: CASSVRTTSGAGSTDTQYF. The DNA of the CDR3 is TGTGCCAGCAGCGTCAGGACTACTAGCGGGGCTGGTAGCACAGATACGCAGTATTTT.